Shown below are 23 T cell receptor beta chains from a single sample sequenced in a study of T cell responses to AZD1222 COVID-19 vaccine. Profiling relied on immunoSEQ multiplex PCR, and the TCRdb table lists in-frame clones only, not all of them. This sample has some 120,000 clones, with around 89% found just once. The sample here was peripheral blood, taken 28 days after the second AZD1222 dose. These receptors came from an adult who received the AZD1222 COVID-19 vaccine.

The chain joins TRBV5-4 to TRBJ2-1, with 8 bases fitting TRBD2. From germline, CDR1 is SGHNT and CDR2 YYREEE (reference sequence). Germline trimming cut 6 bases from V and 9 bases from J; bases unmatched to any gene: 8. This CDR3 has 13 amino acids. CDR3 bases: TGTGCCAGCACCTCCTCGGGGGGGGCTGAGCAGTTCTTC. It yields the protein CASTSSGGAEQFF.

On this clone itself: Other DNA variants within this sample encode the same CDR3. The rearrangement uses TRBV11-2 and TRBJ2-5; D is uncertain. The CDR3 is made up of 12 amino acids. Germline values: CDR1 SGHAT, CDR2 FQNNGV. V gave up 1 base and J gave up 2 bases, with 2 bases separating them. For the CDR3, the DNA is TGTGCCAGCAGCTTAGTACAAGAGACCCAGTACTTC. Translated: CASSLVQETQYF. Using reference TRBV11-2 and TRBJ2-5 for the parts outside the CDR3, the full variable domain is EAGVAQSPRYKIIEKRQSVAFWCNPISGHATLYWYQQILGQGPKLLIQFQNNGVVDDSQLPKDRFSAERLKGVDSTLKIQPAKLEDSAVYLCASSLVQETQYFGPGTRLLVL.

The chain joins TRBV10-1 to TRBJ2-3; 9 positions agree with TRBD2. This CDR3 comprises 15 residues. CDR1 and CDR2 (germline): WNHNN, SYGVQD (reference sequence). Losses at the gene ends were 3 bases for V and 5 bases for J; bases not matched to a gene: 6. The CDR3 here is CASSEGGGAGDTQYF. The CDR3 region has the DNA TGCGCCAGCAGTGAAGGCGGGGGGGCCGGAGATACGCAGTATTTT.

The genes are TRBV4-1 and TRBJ2-6; 7 bases align to TRBD1. Per germline, CDR1 MGHRA and CDR2 YSYEKL. The CDR3 sequence is 17 residues long. V shed 0 bases and J 3 bases; nucleotides not matched to a gene: 5. The CDR3 sequence: CASSQDPTGFGANVLTF. DNA for the CDR3: TGCGCCAGCAGCCAAGATCCGACAGGGTTTGGGGCCAACGTCCTGACTTTC.

The chain recombines TRBV7-2 with TRBJ1-5; the D is unclear. Deletions cut 3 bases from V and 5 bases from J, with 8 bases between. Germline V gene sequence: CDR1 SGHTA, CDR2 FQGNSA. This CDR3 contains 13 residues. Here the CDR3 reads CASSFKLDQPQHF. Written as DNA, the CDR3 is TGTGCCAGCAGCTTCAAGTTAGATCAGCCCCAGCATTTT.

This chain links TRBV10-3 with TRBJ1-5, with TRBD1 as a possible D gene (6 bases). The CDR3 has 15 residues. V dropped 2 bases and J dropped 5 bases, with 13 bases sitting between them. Looked up from germline, CDR1 is ENHRY and CDR2 is SYGVKD. CDR3 nucleotides: TGTGCCATCAGTGAGGGGCCAGGGGATTATCAGCCCCAGCATTTT. It is translated as CAISEGPGDYQPQHF.

The chain joins TRBV11-2 to TRBJ2-1, with 7 bases that match TRBD2. The CDR3 has 17 amino acids. Germline V gene data show CDR1 as SGHAT and CDR2 as FQNNGV. J gave up 4 bases and V 0 bases, and 9 bases lay outside the gene matches. The CDR3 sequence: CASSLDDGGSGYNEQFF. DNA of the CDR3: TGTGCCAGCAGCTTAGATGACGGCGGGAGCGGTTACAATGAGCAGTTCTTC.

The sample holds one count of this clone. The gene calls are TRBV19 and TRBJ1-2; 9 positions match TRBD1. The germline V gene has CDR1 LNHDA and CDR2 SQIVND (reference sequence). Trimming removed 9 bases from V and 8 bases from J; junction bases left unmatched: 13. This CDR3 comprises 14 residues. Here the CDR3 reads CASRTGDRASGYTF. CDR3 sequence (DNA): TGTGCCAGCCGCACCGGGGACAGGGCGAGCGGCTACACCTTC.

This chain uses TRBV7-2 with TRBJ1-3; 8 nucleotides line up with TRBD1. The CDR3 consists of 15 residues. Germline trimming cut 5 bases from V and 0 bases from J; bases unmatched to any gene: 3. Germline-derived CDR1 and CDR2 are SGHTA and FQGNSA. The CDR3 bases are TGTGCCAGCAGCCCAACAGGGGGCTCTGGAAACACCATATATTTT. Its translation is CASSPTGGSGNTIYF.

The rearrangement uses TRBV7-2 and TRBJ1-1; possibly TRBD1 for D (6 bases). The V end lost 3 bases, the J end lost 10 bases, and 15 bases lay between the germline ends. From germline, CDR1 is SGHTA and CDR2 FQGNSA. The CDR3 covers 13 residues. CDR3 in DNA: TGTGCCAGCAGCTTGTACAGGGACGGTGGAGCTTTCTTT. Its protein product is CASSLYRDGGAFF.

This chain uses TRBV19 with TRBJ2-1, with 11 nucleotides matching TRBD1. CDR3 length equals 17 residues. Trimming removed 7 bases from V and 4 bases from J; junction bases left unmatched: 12. The V gene's germline CDR1 is LNHDA and CDR2 SQIVND (reference sequence). The CDR3 loop reads CASKGVGTGGSYNEQFF. CDR3 sequence (DNA): TGTGCCAGTAAAGGTGTGGGGACAGGGGGGTCGTACAATGAGCAGTTCTTC.

V and J are TRBV30 and TRBJ1-2, with D unclear. The CDR3 extends over 14 amino acids. Trimming removed 5 bases from V and 5 bases from J, with 18 bases in between. The germline V gene has CDR1 GTSNPN and CDR2 SVGIG (reference sequence). The CDR3 here is CAWGPPGPTYGYTF. The DNA for the CDR3 is TGTGCCTGGGGGCCTCCGGGCCCAACTTATGGCTACACCTTC.

This clone showed up just a few times. The chain carries TRBV9 and TRBJ1-1; no clear D gene. In germline, CDR1 is SGDLS, CDR2 YYNGEE. The CDR3 has 15 residues. The V end was cut by 4 bases, the J end by 1 base, with 14 bases between. In DNA, the CDR3 is TGTGCCAGCAGCCCGCGACACATTCCGAACACTGAAGCTTTCTTT. It translates to CASSPRHIPNTEAFF.

The rearrangement uses TRBV6-5 and TRBJ1-1, with D hard to call. Trimming stripped 10 bases from V and 0 bases from J, with 18 bases between. The CDR3 consists of 15 residues. CDR1 MNHEY and CDR2 SVGAGI come from the germline V gene. CDR3 sequence: CATIPSMGMNTEAFF. As DNA, the CDR3 is TGTGCCACGATCCCATCGATGGGGATGAACACTGAAGCTTTCTTT.

The V call is TRBV6-2 or TRBV6-3, the J call TRBJ1-2, with D possibly being TRBD1 (5 bases). V lost 6 bases and J lost 2, with 16 bases in between. Germline loops: CDR1 MNHEY, CDR2 SVGEGT. The CDR3 runs to 15 residues. This CDR3 reads CASSTTEALNYGYTF. The CDR3 DNA reads as TGTGCCAGCAGCACGACAGAAGCCCTCAACTATGGCTACACCTTC.

The V gene is TRBV7-3, the J gene TRBJ1-1; tentative D call: TRBD1 (5 bases). Germline V lookup: CDR1 SGHTA, CDR2 FQGTGA. V lost 0 bases and J 1 base, leaving 9 bases between the germline ends. The CDR3 extends over 15 amino acids. The chain's CDR3 is CASSLTGAANTEAFF. CDR3 DNA: TGTGCCAGCAGCTTAACCGGGGCTGCGAACACTGAAGCTTTCTTT.

V gene TRBV27 combines with J gene TRBJ1-2, with 8 bases aligning to TRBD1. Germline V gene sequence: CDR1 MNHEY, CDR2 SMNVEV (reference sequence). There are 14 residues in the CDR3. The J segment lost 6 bases and the V segment lost 4 bases, leaving 7 bases of the junction unmatched. CDR3 loop: CASSSLDRVDGYTF. The CDR3 DNA reads as TGTGCCAGCAGTTCCTTGGACAGGGTTGATGGCTACACCTTC.

This chain links TRBV5-4 with TRBJ2-5; 12 nucleotides agree with TRBD2. Germline V lookup: CDR1 SGHNT, CDR2 YYREEE (reference sequence). V shed 6 bases, J shed 5 bases, and the junction held 8 bases outside the gene matches. CDR3 length: 15 residues. The CDR3 region has the DNA TGTGCCAGCATGTCTAGCGGGGGGGCCGGGGAGACCCAGTACTTC. Its protein product is CASMSSGGAGETQYF.

The rearrangement links TRBV3-1 (or the pseudogene TRBV3-2) to TRBJ1-3; no definite D call. The CDR3 is made up of 12 amino acids. Trimming removed 4 bases at V and 8 bases at J, with 9 bases between. Germline V gene sequence: CDR1 LGHDT, CDR2 YNNKEL (reference sequence). The CDR3 nucleotides are TGTGCCAGCAGCCCCCGGGAGGACACCATATATTTT. Encoded protein: CASSPREDTIYF.

The chain joins TRBV12-3 or TRBV12-4 to TRBJ1-1; no clear D. The V and J ends lost 5 bases and 12 bases respectively, with 16 bases between them. The CDR3 runs to 12 residues. The CDR3 region is CASSLQLLVSFF. The CDR3 bases are TGTGCCAGCAGTCTACAGCTTTTGGTATCTTTCTTT.

The chain is built from TRBV19 and TRBJ1-2; 8 nucleotides align to TRBD1. Trimming at V came to 2 bases and at J to 4 bases, leaving 0 bases not matched to a gene. CDR3 length: 13 amino acids. CDR1 LNHDA and CDR2 SQIVND come from the germline V gene (reference sequence). The chain's CDR3 is CASSIQGAYGYTF. CDR3 DNA sequence: TGTGCCAGTAGTATACAGGGGGCCTATGGCTACACCTTC.

The rearrangement links TRBV5-1 to TRBJ2-4; 11 bases agree with TRBD2. From germline, CDR1 is SGHRS and CDR2 YFSETQ. The length of the CDR3 is 16 residues. The ends lost 4 bases at V and 1 base at J; junction bases unmatched: 4. The CDR3 nucleotides read TGCGCCAGCAGCGGTAGCGGGAGGGCCGCCAAAAACATTCAGTACTTC. Protein sequence: CASSGSGRAAKNIQYF.

The chain links TRBV29-1 to TRBJ2-7, with 7 bases that match TRBD2. Germline-derived CDR1 and CDR2 are SQVTM and ANQGSEA. The V segment lost 6 bases and the J segment 4 bases; nucleotides outside the gene matches: 9. The CDR3 consists of 13 residues. The DNA for the CDR3 is TGCAGCGTGACGGGAGGAGGTGGTTACGAGCAGTACTTC. Encoded protein: CSVTGGGGYEQYF.